This TCR beta chain was profiled in a study of T cells after posttransplantation cyclophosphamide. This clone was observed a few times. What it binds is not known. Data came from immunoSEQ multiplex PCR; TCRdb stores just in-frame clones and leaves some out. In total the sample includes over 25,000 clones, none of them seen once. The related graft donor's blood sample was taken on the day of bone marrow donation. Overall study findings and caveats: Later post-transplant blood repertoires were often dominated by donor CD8+ memory clones. After PTCy, TRB diversity resembled that of CNI/methotrexate controls. TRB overlap between skin or GI tissue T cells and blood was limited.

Trimming stripped 7 bases from V and 7 bases from J, with 11 bases between. CDR1 is SQVTM and CDR2 is ANQGSEA in the germline V gene. The CDR3 has 11 residues. This rearrangement joins TRBV29-1 to TRBJ2-1, with D possibly being TRBD2 (6 bases). The specimen sequenced was PBMCs. This TCR derives from a woman aged 60-75 years in good health, CMV-negative, and a related stem cell transplant donor. CDR3 sequence (DNA): TGCAGCGGTGGTCTAGCGAATGAGCAGTTCTTC. Protein product: CSGGLANEQFF.